The 20 T cell receptor beta chains presented below share a single source sample, sequenced in a study of T cells after yellow fever vaccination. TCRdb fed the 5' RACE reads into MiXCR, producing one record per CDR3 protein. Of 310,000 or so distinct CDR3 sequences in the sample, around 4% were seen once. The input for sequencing was PBMCs, taken on the day of the yellow fever booster vaccination. The source is a man aged 18 to 29 who received the YFV17D yellow fever vaccine.

The chain has TRBV3-1 and TRBJ2-7; 7 bases are shared with TRBD1. V shed 0 bases and J 3 bases; nucleotides not matched to a gene: 5. This CDR3 contains 15 residues. Germline V gives CDR1 LGHDT, CDR2 YNNKEL (reference sequence). CDR3 region: CASSQDATGSYEQYV. As DNA, the CDR3 is TGTGCCAGCAGCCAAGATGCGACAGGGAGCTACGAGCAGTACGTC.

Ten or more counts support this clonotype. The chain employs TRBV18 and TRBJ1-5; maybe TRBD1 (5 bases). The germline gives CDR1 KGHSH, CDR2 LQKENI. The V gene lost 4 bases and the J gene lost 5 bases, with 9 bases spanning the gap. This CDR3 contains 13 residues. DNA of the CDR3: TGTGCCAGCTCACTTGGGGGAGATCAGCCCCAGCATTTT. Translating gives CASSLGGDQPQHF.

In its sample, this clonotype was seen many times. The chain combines TRBV4-1 with TRBJ1-1; D gene uncertain. V shed 0 bases and J shed 4 bases, with 15 bases lying between them. This CDR3 has 16 amino acids. Germline V CDR1 and CDR2: MGHRA, YSYEKL. The DNA for the CDR3 is TGCGCCAGCAGCCAAGAGCAGCCCTCTGTGAGCACTGAAGCTTTCTTT. Its protein is CASSQEQPSVSTEAFF.

This clonotype was observed a few times. The chain recombines TRBV20-1 with TRBJ1-5; 7 positions match TRBD1. This CDR3 spans 15 amino acids. J was trimmed by 3 bases and V by 6 bases; bases with no gene match: 11. Germline-derived CDR1 and CDR2 are DFQATT and SNEGSKA (reference sequence). CDR3 protein: CSANKRTGANQPQHF. The CDR3 DNA is TGCAGTGCAAACAAAAGAACAGGGGCCAATCAGCCCCAGCATTTT.

This clonotype has only a few counts. The CDR3 protein is CASSWRGNANTEAFF. The DNA of the CDR3 is TGCGCCAGCAGCTGGAGGGGGAATGCGAACACTGAAGCTTTCTTT. This chain joins TRBV5-1 and TRBJ1-1; maybe TRBD1 (6 bases). The length of the CDR3 is 15 residues. Trimming took off 3 bases at V and 1 base at J, with 13 bases between the two ends. Germline V gene sequence: CDR1 SGHRS, CDR2 YFSETQ.

This clonotype was seen a few times. The chain carries TRBV28 and TRBJ2-2; TRBD1 matches at 7 bases. Germline values: CDR1 MDHEN, CDR2 SYDVKM. CDR3 length: 14 amino acids. After removal of 6 bases from V and 4 bases from J, the junction contained 5 bases not matched to a gene. The CDR3 sequence: CASRQGQGTGELFF. DNA of the CDR3: TGTGCCAGCAGACAGGGGCAGGGCACCGGGGAGCTGTTTTTT.

The rearrangement joins TRBV13 to TRBJ1-6; D is uncertain. CDR3 length equals 15 residues. Germline CDR1 and CDR2: PRHDT and FYEKMQ (reference sequence). Trimming removed 1 base at V and 8 bases at J, with 12 bases between. Here the CDR3 reads CASSLAAGLDSPLHF. The CDR3 DNA is TGTGCCAGCAGCTTAGCGGCGGGGTTGGATTCACCCCTCCACTTT. Drawing the rest from reference TRBV13 and TRBJ1-6, the complete variable domain is AAGVIQSPRHLIKEKRETATLKCYPIPRHDTVYWYQQGPGQDPQFLISFYEKMQSDKGSIPDRFSAQQFSDYHSELNMSSLELGDSALYFCASSLAAGLDSPLHFGNGTRLTVT.

This clonotype was counted ten times or more. This chain joins TRBV10-3 and TRBJ1-2; D is undetermined. Per the germline V gene, CDR1 is ENHRY and CDR2 is SYGVKD. The CDR3 runs 14 residues. V dropped 2 bases and J dropped 3 bases, with 10 bases sitting between them. The CDR3 nucleotides are TGTGCCATCAGTGAGCCGAACAGACACTATGGCTACACCTTC. This sequence encodes CAISEPNRHYGYTF.

At least ten counts were recorded for this clonotype. The chain couples TRBV7-9 to TRBJ2-7; no definite D call. V gave up 5 bases and J gave up 0 bases, with 8 bases separating them. CDR1 is SEHNR, CDR2 FQNEAQ, per germline (reference sequence). The CDR3 has 13 residues. The CDR3 spells CASSAPDSYEQYV. In DNA form, the CDR3 reads TGTGCCAGCAGCGCACCGGACTCCTACGAGCAGTACGTC.

There are a few counts of this clonotype. The V gene is TRBV5-1, the J gene TRBJ2-2; 9 nucleotides line up with TRBD1. This CDR3 contains 16 residues. The trim removed 4 bases at V and 1 base at J, leaving 5 bases unmatched. Germline values: CDR1 SGHRS, CDR2 YFSETQ. For the CDR3, the DNA is TGCGCCAGCAGCCCGCCGGACAGGGGGAACACCGGGGAGCTGTTTTTT. It yields the protein CASSPPDRGNTGELFF. Looking up the rest from reference TRBV5-1 and TRBJ2-2 gives the full variable domain: KAGVTQTPRYLIKTRGQQVTLSCSPISGHRSVSWYQQTPGQGLQFLFEYFSETQRNKGNFPGRFSGRQFSNSRSEMNVSTLELGDSALYLCASSPPDRGNTGELFFGEGSRLTVL.

This clonotype occurred many times. This chain connects TRBV20-1 to TRBJ2-7, with D perhaps matching TRBD2 (6 bases). The CDR3 loop spans 14 amino acids. V lost 4 bases and J lost 0, with 13 bases in between. Germline assignment: CDR1 DFQATT and CDR2 SNEGSKA (reference sequence). This CDR3 reads CSAITSPSSYEQYF. CDR3 nucleotide sequence: TGCAGTGCTATTACTAGCCCCAGCTCCTACGAGCAGTACTTC.

The table lists this clonotype with many counts. The rearrangement uses TRBV2 and TRBJ2-1, with D tentatively TRBD1 (6 bases). The V end lost 2 bases, the J end lost 9 bases, and 17 bases lay between the germline ends. The CDR3 is 15 amino acids. The V gene's germline CDR1 is SNHLY and CDR2 FYNNEI. The CDR3 bases are TGTGCCAGCAGTGAAATTGGGCCAGCAGGGGCTGAGCAGTTCTTC. This translates into CASSEIGPAGAEQFF.

The chain is built from TRBV7-2 and TRBJ2-7; 9 nucleotides agree with TRBD1. This CDR3 comprises 14 residues. CDR1 is SGHTA, CDR2 FQGNSA, per germline. Trimming cost V 3 bases and J 6 bases; bases outside gene matches: 6. CDR3 sequence: CASSFRDRVTEQYF. CDR3 bases: TGTGCCAGCAGCTTCCGGGACAGGGTCACCGAGCAGTACTTC.

This clonotype has ten or more counts. J is TRBJ1-1 and V is TRBV5-1, with D unresolved. The CDR3 length is 14 residues. V was trimmed by 1 base and J by 0 bases, leaving 7 bases between them. Germline CDR1 reads SGHRS; CDR2 reads YFSETQ. In nucleotides, the CDR3 is TGCGCCAGCAGCTTGTCTTACATGAACACTGAAGCTTTCTTT. Translating it yields CASSLSYMNTEAFF.

The V gene is TRBV7-3, the J gene TRBJ2-1, with D unresolved. Between the trimmed V and J ends, which lost 3 bases and 5 bases, there was a span of 8 bases. The CDR3 has 13 residues. In germline, CDR1 is SGHTA, CDR2 FQGTGA. This chain's CDR3 is CASSFAPDNEQFF. In DNA, the CDR3 is TGTGCCAGCAGCTTTGCGCCGGACAATGAGCAGTTCTTC.

Concerning this clonotype: A read error may be the cause here, since a much bigger clone is one base away. The chain uses TRBV9 and TRBJ2-1; 10 bases map to TRBD1. Germline V gene data show CDR1 as SGDLS and CDR2 as YYNGEE. This CDR3 is 15 amino acids long. The J segment lost 9 bases and the V segment lost 7 bases, leaving 13 bases of the junction unmatched. The CDR3 here is CASCPGTGVRTEQFF. CDR3 DNA: TGTGCCAGCTGTCCCGGGACAGGGGTTCGTACTGAGCAGTTCTTC. The variable domain in full, completed from reference TRBV9 and TRBJ2-1, reads DSGVTQTPKHLITATGQRVTLRCSPRSGDLSVYWYQQSLDQGLQFLIQYYNGEERAKGNILERFSAQQFPDLHSELNLSSLELGDSALYFCASCPGTGVRTEQFFGPGTRLTVL.

This clonotype came up a few times. The V gene is TRBV5-4, the J gene TRBJ2-5; D call uncertain. V lost 4 bases and J 1 base, leaving 11 bases between the germline ends. From germline, CDR1 is SGHNT and CDR2 YYREEE (reference sequence). The CDR3 has 14 residues. Written as DNA, the CDR3 is TGTGCCAGCAGCCGAGCATTCCGCCAAGAGACCCAGTACTTC. Amino acid sequence: CASSRAFRQETQYF.

This clonotype was seen a handful of times. The chain employs TRBV4-3 and TRBJ1-1; D is ambiguous. This CDR3 has 13 amino acids. V shed 0 bases and J shed 8 bases, with 10 bases lying between them. Germline V gene lookup returns CDR1 LGHNA and CDR2 YSLEER. This CDR3 reads CASSQESVGEAFF. The CDR3 DNA sequence: TGCGCCAGCAGCCAAGAATCGGTGGGGGAAGCTTTCTTT.

The chain joins TRBV9 to TRBJ2-2, with D tentatively TRBD2 (7 bases). The germline V gene encodes CDR1 SGDLS and CDR2 YYNGEE. V gave up 4 bases and J gave up 4 bases, with 14 bases separating them. The CDR3 runs 15 residues. CDR3 loop: CASSQKGGSTGELFF. CDR3 DNA: TGTGCCAGCAGCCAGAAGGGGGGGAGCACCGGGGAGCTGTTTTTT.

The chain links TRBV7-7 to TRBJ2-2; 9 bases are a match to TRBD1. Germline V lookup: CDR1 SSHAT, CDR2 FNYEAQ (reference sequence). The CDR3 is 16 residues long. V was clipped by 5 bases and J by 1 base; unmatched bases: 5. CDR3 DNA: TGTGCCAGCAGCCGGCGGACAGGGGTGAACACCGGGGAGCTGTTTTTT. It yields the protein CASSRRTGVNTGELFF.